Shown below are 26 T cell receptor beta chains from a single sample sequenced in a study of tumor-infiltrating lymphocytes in primary liver carcinoma. Without any cell sorting, about 20-31 mg of bulk tissue yielded co-extracted RNA and DNA. Starting material of 400 to 600 ng total RNA yielded TCR beta cDNA via a constant-region primer. A slightly modified ARM-PCR protocol with three nested multiplex PCR rounds produced these TCR beta libraries. The first two PCR rounds used TRBV1-TRBV30 forward primers with a C-beta reverse primer, about 10 cycles each. TCRdb analysed the multiplex PCR reads with MiXCR anew, one entry per CDR3 protein. The sample has about 130,000 distinct CDR3 sequences; around 60% are singletons. Sequencing input: liver tumor tissue from sampling region 3. The subset was: tumor region T3, left-lateral pole. These receptors came from a woman aged 60 to 75 with primary liver carcinoma and hepatitis B virus infection.

This clonotype was counted a few times. The chain recombines TRBV28 with TRBJ1-4, with 11 nucleotides matching TRBD1. Per germline, CDR1 MDHEN and CDR2 SYDVKM. This CDR3 is built from 16 residues. V lost 5 bases to trimming and J lost 6 bases; unmatched junction nucleotides: 8. In nucleotides, the CDR3 is TGTGCCAGCAGTCCTCGGGACAGGGGGGCGGATGAAAAACTGTTTTTT. This codes for CASSPRDRGADEKLFF. The variable domain in full, with the rest retrieved from reference TRBV28 and TRBJ1-4, is DVKVTQSSRYLVKRTGEKVFLECVQDMDHENMFWYRQDPGLGLRLIYFSYDVKMKEKGDIPEGYSVSREKKERFSLILESASTNQTSMYLCASSPRDRGADEKLFFGSGTQLSVL.

As concerns this clonotype: A read error may produce the germline difference seen at one junction end. The gene calls are TRBV11-2 and TRBJ2-3; D gene unclear. The CDR3 spans 15 residues. CDR1 SGHAT and CDR2 FQNNGV come from the germline V gene. The CDR3 spells CANIPDWARTDTHYF. The CDR3 DNA follows: TGTGCCAACATCCCCGATTGGGCTCGCACAGATACGCATTATTTT.

A word on this clonotype: Its ends do not fully match the called genes, so a read error is possible. V and J are TRBV11-1 and TRBJ2-2, with a possible D match to TRBD2 (5 bases). The CDR3 extends over 14 amino acids. CDR1 and CDR2 (germline): SGHAT, FQDESV (reference sequence). The CDR3 sequence: CVSRPSLHTGELFF. CDR3 nucleotides: TGTGTCAGCAGACCGAGCCTTCACACCGGGGAGTTGTTTTTT. Looking up the rest from reference TRBV11-1 and TRBJ2-2 gives the full variable domain: EAEVAQSPRYKITEKSQAVAFWCDPISGHATLYWYRQILGQGPELLVQFQDESVVDDSQLPKDRFSAERLKGVDSTLKIQPAELGDSAMYLCVSRPSLHTGELFFGEGSRLTVL.

This clonotype was seen at least ten times. The V and J genes are TRBV24-1 and TRBJ2-5, with 12 bases lining up with TRBD2. The CDR3 length is 17 residues. The germline V gene has CDR1 KGHDR and CDR2 SFDVKD. V shed 3 bases, J shed 1 base, and the junction held 5 bases outside the gene matches. CDR3 loop: CATSDPGLAGRQETQYF. The CDR3 coding sequence is TGTGCCACCAGTGATCCCGGACTAGCGGGACGCCAAGAGACCCAGTACTTC.

The chain has TRBV10-3 and TRBJ2-1; 9 positions match TRBD2. The length of the CDR3 is 15 residues. V lost 8 bases, J lost 7 bases, and 12 bases stayed unmatched. The germline CDR1 and CDR2 sequences are ENHRY and SYGVKD. CDR3: CAIGRGSSGGNEQFF. The CDR3 bases are TGTGCCATCGGGCGAGGGAGTAGCGGGGGAAATGAGCAGTTCTTC.

Note on this clonotype: With a much larger clone just one base away, this may be a read error. V usage is TRBV12-3 or TRBV12-4 and J usage is TRBJ2-2; TRBD2 might be the D (7 bases). The CDR3 consists of 15 residues. The DNA of the CDR3 is TGTGCCAACAGTTTTTGGGGGGCGGGGGCCGGGGAGCTGTTTTTT. This codes for CANSFWGAGAGELFF.

As regards this clonotype: It may be a read error: a sequence one base away is much more abundant. This sequence joins TRBV7-8 and TRBJ2-1, with TRBD2 matching 7 bases. Germline CDR1 SGHVS, CDR2 FQNEAQ. The CDR3 runs 14 residues. CDR3: CASSIAGGADEQFF. DNA of the CDR3: TGTGCCAGCAGCATAGCGGGTGGGGCTGATGAGCAGTTCTTC.

Of note for this clonotype: Since a much larger clone is just one base distant, this may be a read error. The rearrangement links TRBV15 to TRBJ2-3; 10 bases match TRBD2. This CDR3 is 18 amino acids long. The germline V gene has CDR1 LNHNV and CDR2 YYDKDF (reference sequence). The CDR3, as DNA: TGTGCCACCACCAGAGAGGTGGCTAGCGGGAGACGCACAGATACGCAGTATTTT. Residues: CATTREVASGRRTDTQYF.

The chain carries TRBV11-3 and TRBJ2-3; D is unclear. Germline V gene data show CDR1 as SGHNT and CDR2 as YENEEA. This CDR3 has 15 residues. V lost 0 bases and J 15 bases, leaving 22 bases between the germline ends. The CDR3 nucleotides are TGTGCCAGCAGCTTAGATCGACATACTACAGAAACACACTATTTT. Residues: CASSLDRHTTETHYF.

This clonotype was seen at least ten times. The V and J genes are TRBV12-3 or TRBV12-4 and TRBJ2-1, with D possibly matching TRBD2 (5 bases). With 6 bases removed from V and 0 bases from J, the gap between germline ends came to 9 bases. The CDR3 runs to 14 residues. CDR3 sequence reads: CASSPSLSYNEQFF. The CDR3, as DNA: TGTGCCAGCAGCCCTAGCCTCTCCTACAATGAGCAGTTCTTC.

The genes are TRBV20-1 and TRBJ1-6, with D maybe TRBD1 (6 bases). Germline loops: CDR1 DFQATT, CDR2 SNEGSKA (reference sequence). CDR3 length equals 15 residues. Trimming pared 8 bases from V and 5 bases from J, leaving 19 bases between. The CDR3 DNA follows: TGCAGTACTATCCCCCCGGGACACCATAATTCACCCCTCCACTTT. As protein: CSTIPPGHHNSPLHF.

Comment on this clonotype: A much more abundant neighbour one base away suggests this may be a read error. This chain connects TRBV7-8 to TRBJ2-7; no reliable D call. The germline V gene has CDR1 SGHVS and CDR2 FQNEAQ. V was pared by 5 bases and J by 4 bases, with 15 bases between. CDR3 length equals 14 residues. The CDR3 nucleotides read TGTGCCAGCAGCGGTGTGGGATCGGAGTACGAGCAGTACTTC. Translated: CASSGVGSEYEQYF.

In regard to this clonotype: With a much larger clone just one base away, this may be a read error. The rearrangement links TRBV30 to TRBJ2-1; possibly TRBD2 for D (5 bases). Trimming cost V 3 bases and J 4 bases, with 16 bases left between them. The CDR3 has 15 residues. Looked up from germline, CDR1 is GTSNPN and CDR2 is SVGIG (reference sequence). CDR3 sequence: CAWRALGSGYNEQFF. The CDR3 nucleotides read TGTGCCTGGAGGGCACTTGGGTCGGGGTACAATGAGCAGTTCTTC.

At least ten counts were recorded for this clonotype. The chain has TRBV6-5 and TRBJ2-3, with TRBD2 as a possible D gene (6 bases). Germline V lookup: CDR1 MNHEY, CDR2 SVGAGI. The CDR3 contains 15 residues. The ends were cut back, 4 bases at V and 8 bases at J, with 19 bases in the middle. In DNA, the CDR3 is TGTGCCAGCAGTTTTGGCCCCCTGACTAGTGCTACGCAGTATTTT. Protein product: CASSFGPLTSATQYF.

To note about this clonotype: A much larger clone lies one base from this, so it may be a read error. In this CDR3 the conserved last residue, phenylalanine or tryptophan, is missing, so a read error is likely. The genes are TRBV5-1 and TRBJ2-1; 8 positions match TRBD1. The ends lost 4 bases at V and 10 bases at J; junction bases unmatched: 7. CDR3 length: 13 amino acids. Germline V gene lookup returns CDR1 SGHRS and CDR2 YFSETQ. This CDR3 is CASSIDRGLEQFL. CDR3 coding DNA: TGCGCCAGCAGCATCGACAGGGGCTTAGAGCAGTTCCTC.

This clonotype came up many times. The chain has TRBV6-1 and TRBJ2-5; D is undetermined. Germline-derived CDR1 and CDR2 are MNHNS and SASEGT. Trimming removed 7 bases from V and 5 bases from J, with 14 bases in between. The CDR3 runs 13 residues. The CDR3 protein is CASKEWEGETQYF. In DNA form, the CDR3 reads TGTGCCAGCAAAGAATGGGAAGGGGAGACCCAGTACTTC.

About this clonotype: One junction end disagrees with the germline gene, perhaps due to a read error. The rearrangement uses TRBV29-1 and TRBJ2-6; D is possibly TRBD1 (5 bases). This CDR3 is built from 12 residues. Germline V gene sequence: CDR1 SQVTM, CDR2 ANQGSEA. The CDR3 sequence is CSVCSGANVLAF. CDR3 in DNA: TGCAGCGTTTGCTCTGGGGCCAACGTCCTGGCTTTC.

The chain joins TRBV19 to TRBJ2-7; 10 nucleotides match TRBD1. The CDR3 has 16 amino acids. Germline V gene lookup returns CDR1 LNHDA and CDR2 SQIVND (reference sequence). With 3 bases clipped from V and 0 bases from J, the junction kept 5 bases outside the gene matches. CDR3 nucleotide sequence: TGTGCCAGTAGTATCCTCGACAGGGGGCACTCCTACGAGCAGTACTTC. It translates to CASSILDRGHSYEQYF.

Details on this clonotype: The junction and the germline gene differ at one end; a read error may be behind it. The genes are TRBV5-1 and TRBJ2-3, with TRBD1 matching 9 bases. The length of the CDR3 is 13 residues. The germline CDR1 and CDR2 sequences are SGHRS and YFSETQ. In DNA form, the CDR3 reads TGCACCAGCAGTCCACCGGGACAGGGTATTGCGTATTTT. Its protein is CTSSPPGQGIAYF.

This clonotype was seen a few times. This chain links TRBV28 with TRBJ2-7; TRBD2 matches at 8 bases. CDR3 length equals 14 residues. Germline lookup yields CDR1 MDHEN and CDR2 SYDVKM. CDR3 region: CVSERLFTGGPPEV. CDR3 nucleotides: TGTGTCAGCGAGAGGTTATTCACGGGAGGGCCTCCGGAGGTC.

This clonotype was detected once. No DNA is shown, since the ends of the CDR3 on it are uncertain; the CDR3 is the one TCRdb lists. The chain carries TRBV29-1 and TRBJ2-6; TRBD1, the table's D call, was not compared with the DNA. The CDR3 has 15 amino acids, counting both end residues. Looked up from germline, CDR1 is SQVTM and CDR2 is ANQGSEA. The CDR3 sequence: CSVVGEGTGANVPTF.

Note on this clonotype: At one end the junction does not follow the germline gene, possibly because of a read error. The chain has TRBV6-2 or TRBV6-3 and TRBJ2-7; D possibly matches TRBD1 or TRBD2 (6 bases each). This CDR3 region has 16 residues. Germline lookup yields CDR1 MNHEY and CDR2 SVGEGT. The CDR3 protein is CASSYDHGGGPGEQCF. The CDR3 DNA is TGTGCCAGCAGTTACGACCATGGAGGGGGGCCGGGCGAGCAGTGCTTC.

This clonotype was observed many times. The V gene is TRBV13, the J gene TRBJ2-7; TRBD2 matches at 7 bases. CDR1 PRHDT and CDR2 FYEKMQ come from the germline V gene (reference sequence). The V gene end was trimmed by 5 bases and the J gene end by 5 bases; junction bases not matched to a gene: 9. The CDR3 extends over 14 amino acids. The CDR3 sequence is CASSAMGRAHEQYF. Here the CDR3 DNA reads TGTGCCAGCAGCGCAATGGGGAGGGCCCACGAGCAGTACTTC.

The chain uses TRBV12-3 or TRBV12-4 and TRBJ2-2; no firm D call. The length of the CDR3 is 14 residues. V was clipped by 2 bases and J by 2 bases, with 6 bases between them. CDR3 DNA: TGTGCCAGCAGTTTAACCGTAAACACCGGGGAGCTGTTTTTT. It specifies CASSLTVNTGELFF.

This clonotype was seen once. Its ends do not fully match the called genes, so a read error is possible. The chain joins TRBV10-2 to TRBJ2-5; 7 positions match TRBD2. The germline V gene encodes CDR1 WSHSY and CDR2 SAAADI. The CDR3 sequence is 17 residues long. The CDR3 protein is CASSEGLVGGGQKTQYF. CDR3 bases: TGCGCCAGCAGTGAGGGACTAGTGGGAGGAGGCCAAAAGACCCAGTACTTC.

A word on this clonotype: Since a much larger clone is just one base distant, this may be a read error. The chain joins TRBV5-6 to TRBJ2-1, with D perhaps TRBD2 (6 bases). The CDR3 spans 16 residues. Trimming pared 4 bases from V and 4 bases from J, leaving 18 bases between. From germline, CDR1 is SGHDT and CDR2 YYEEEE. The DNA of the CDR3 is TGTGCCAGCAGCCCAAAGGAGGGGAGAAGGTACAATGAGCAGTTCTTC. Translation gives CASSPKEGRRYNEQFF.